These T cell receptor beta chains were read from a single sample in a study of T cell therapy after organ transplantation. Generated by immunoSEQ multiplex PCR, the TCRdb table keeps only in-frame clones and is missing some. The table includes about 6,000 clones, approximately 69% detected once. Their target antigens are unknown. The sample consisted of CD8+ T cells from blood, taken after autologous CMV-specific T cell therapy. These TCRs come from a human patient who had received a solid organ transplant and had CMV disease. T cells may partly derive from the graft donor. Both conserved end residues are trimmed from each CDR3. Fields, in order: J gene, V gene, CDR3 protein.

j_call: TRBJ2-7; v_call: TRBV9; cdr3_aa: ASSRGTSDYEQY
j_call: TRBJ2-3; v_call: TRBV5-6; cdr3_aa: ASSLDWELAAQGADTQY
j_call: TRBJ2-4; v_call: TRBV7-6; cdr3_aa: ASSLEPRDRVTKNIQY
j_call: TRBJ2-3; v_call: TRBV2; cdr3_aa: ASRETSGSTDTQY
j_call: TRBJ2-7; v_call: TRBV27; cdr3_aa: ASSPLGNEQY
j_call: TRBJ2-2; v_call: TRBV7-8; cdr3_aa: ASSFRLAGTGELF
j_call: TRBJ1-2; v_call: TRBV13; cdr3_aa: ASSSGTGNGYT
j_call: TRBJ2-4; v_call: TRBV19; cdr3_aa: ASSILPTGGFKNIQY
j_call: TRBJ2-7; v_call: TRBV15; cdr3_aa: ATSFGLAGTYEQY
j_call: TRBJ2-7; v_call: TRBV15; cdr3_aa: ATSTGTDALYEQY
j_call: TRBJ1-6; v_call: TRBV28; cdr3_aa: ASSSSTGFLMLSNSPLH
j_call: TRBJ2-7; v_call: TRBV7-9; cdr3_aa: ASSLRDRPDEQY
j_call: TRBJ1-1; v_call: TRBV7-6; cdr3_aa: ASSSDRAEAF
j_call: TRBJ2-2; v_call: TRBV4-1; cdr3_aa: ASNDDFANTGELF
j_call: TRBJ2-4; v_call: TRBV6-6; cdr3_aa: ASSYSGGAENIQY
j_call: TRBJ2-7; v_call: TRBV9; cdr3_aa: ASSASGSYTYEQY
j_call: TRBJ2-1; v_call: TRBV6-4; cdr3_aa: ASSPGQGSNEQF
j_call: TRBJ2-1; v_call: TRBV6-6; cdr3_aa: ASSYSGGSYNEQF
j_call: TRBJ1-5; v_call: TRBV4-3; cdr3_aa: ASSQDWGGQEQPQH
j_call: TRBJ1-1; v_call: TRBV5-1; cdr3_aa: ASSSLPDDRDTEAF